The clone carrying this T cell receptor beta chain showed up just once. The data stem from a study of cytomegalovirus exposure and HLA in healthy donors. The germline V gene encodes CDR1 SGHDN and CDR2 FVKESK. CDR3 length: 17 residues. Trimming at V came to 0 bases and at J to 0 bases, leaving 3 bases not matched to a gene. Primers for the PCR totalled 60 Vbeta and 13 Jbeta. Method: immunoSEQ multiplex PCR; TCRdb's copy keeps in-frame clones and lacks some. The table has under 70,000 clones, 55% to 80% seen once. Sequenced sample: PBMCs. The chain links TRBV14 to TRBJ2-1, with 9 nucleotides matching TRBD2. The origin of this receptor is a woman aged 25 to 39 in good health and CMV-seronegative. The CDR3 protein is CASSQDLAGSSYNEQFF. CDR3 bases: TGTGCCAGCAGCCAAGACCTAGCGGGGAGCTCCTACAATGAGCAGTTCTTC.